The present T cell receptor (beta chain) was sequenced within a study of human T cells and chemical hapten exposure. Study overall: The study sensitized with 2% DPC on an approximately 2 cm by approximately 2 cm patch of upper inner arm skin. Patch testing was performed with 0.01% DPC on the upper back, with reading at 6 days.

Time point meaning: pre-sensitization, week 0. Treatment here: therapeutic diphenylcyclopropenone sensitization with weekly scalp DPC. Unfractionated whole blood was the source from which total RNA was extracted. Looked up from germline, CDR1 is SGHAT and CDR2 is FQNNGV. The CDR3 runs to 13 residues. The V and J ends lost 4 bases and 8 bases respectively, with 9 bases between them. In the original processing: Counts of TCRs in each sample centred on a median of around 100,000 and extended from around 25,000 to 690,000. TCRdb re-analysed the RACE reads in MiXCR, keeping a single row per CDR3 protein. In this record, the V and J calls reflect TCRdb's handling and not the investigators' own analysis. The table has 95,000 to 150,000 distinct CDR3 sequences, roughly 14% seen once.

The material sequenced was whole blood, taken in connection with sensitization to the hapten diphenylcyclopropenone (DPC). The chain has TRBV11-2 and TRBJ1-6; TRBD1 might be the D (5 bases). The receptor was derived from a woman younger than 30 with alopecia areata. Some clones in this sample may be carry-over from other donors' samples. The CDR3 sequence is CASSWDGYSPLHF. As DNA, the CDR3 is TGTGCCAGCAGCTGGGACGGGTATTCACCCCTCCACTTT.